This T cell receptor (beta chain) is from a study of a mutant IDH1 vaccine in newly diagnosed glioma listed by TCRdb under 2021. A note on the overall study: Eight vaccinations were administered to patients in weeks 1, 3, 5, 7, 11, 15, 19 and 23, corresponding to visits V03 through V10. Before enrollment, most patients had been given radiochemotherapy with temozolomide as standard therapy, while the rest had received either radiotherapy alone or temozolomide alone. Peripheral blood was drawn at six visits: V03 (baseline), V05, V07, V10, V12 and V13. In the chemotherapy-containing groups, vaccination started alongside temozolomide cycles, whereas in patients who had radiotherapy alone it started 4-6 weeks after radiotherapy. For exploratory analyses, about two dozen treated patients had longitudinal TCRB deep sequencing done wherever samples were available. Of the approximately 29 treated patients, around 62% were male and approximately 38% were female, and a mean age of roughly 41 years was recorded. General conclusions and limits of the study: Vaccine-induced immune responses across multiple MHC alleles were detected in 93.3% of patients. Availability determined which PBMC samples were chosen for TCRB deep sequencing. Pseudoprogression seemed to be unrelated to changes in the top peripheral T cell clonotypes found by TCRB sequencing. The authors noted that analyses of patient blood samples could not be reproduced because of sample limitations.

As concerns this clone: Its recognized antigen is unknown. Base qualities are not provided; no much larger clone lies one nucleotide away.

Preparation of the library involved the immunoSEQ multiplex PCR assay. The hsTCRB Kit was used according to the manufacturer's protocol to amplify rearranged TCR beta chain sequences. An Illumina MiSeq was used to sequence the TCRB libraries. The authors' analysis ran thus. Demultiplexing, trimming and gene mapping were performed with the kit vendor's proprietary platform. As stored in TCRdb, this immuneACCESS dataset retains in-frame rearrangements with V and J assigned. A fraction of the clones does not appear; measured against another copy, unresolved V genes explain less than half of the discrepancy, and the remainder lacks a known reason. V and J calls and clone size come straight from that table; D and trimming were deduced from the DNA. This sample holds about 54,000 clones; about four fifths were observed only once. The top ten clonotypes cover 6.2% of the sample. The germline V gene supplies CDR1 SGHDT and CDR2 YYEEEE. The CDR3 runs 11 residues from the cysteine to the phenylalanine. The kept DNA is CDR3 alone, 33 bases in frame from the first base. V drops 3 bases and J drops 4 bases, leaving 4 bases in between.

In the paper's terms, the time point label means: week 23, last vaccination. Each vaccine dose was 300 ug of a 20-mer mutant IDH1 peptide in Montanide, given subcutaneously with topical imiquimod. Donors had newly diagnosed WHO grade 3 or 4 IDH1-mutant astrocytomas with loss of nuclear ATRX. The samples were drawn from NOA16, a multicentre, single-arm, open-label phase I trial in Germany that tested a mutant IDH1 peptide vaccine in humans for the first time. The DNeasy Blood and Tissue Kit was used to extract genomic DNA from EDTA blood for TCRB sequencing. This TCR derives from a man between 35 and 55 years old with glioma. The sample in question was PBMCs, obtained from a glioma patient whose treatment included an IDH1 peptide vaccine. The chain joins TRBV5-6 to TRBJ1-1; the D gene is unclear. The nucleotide sequence is given as TGTGCCAGCAGCTGGGGCACTGAAGCTTTCTTT. This encodes CASSWGTEAFF.